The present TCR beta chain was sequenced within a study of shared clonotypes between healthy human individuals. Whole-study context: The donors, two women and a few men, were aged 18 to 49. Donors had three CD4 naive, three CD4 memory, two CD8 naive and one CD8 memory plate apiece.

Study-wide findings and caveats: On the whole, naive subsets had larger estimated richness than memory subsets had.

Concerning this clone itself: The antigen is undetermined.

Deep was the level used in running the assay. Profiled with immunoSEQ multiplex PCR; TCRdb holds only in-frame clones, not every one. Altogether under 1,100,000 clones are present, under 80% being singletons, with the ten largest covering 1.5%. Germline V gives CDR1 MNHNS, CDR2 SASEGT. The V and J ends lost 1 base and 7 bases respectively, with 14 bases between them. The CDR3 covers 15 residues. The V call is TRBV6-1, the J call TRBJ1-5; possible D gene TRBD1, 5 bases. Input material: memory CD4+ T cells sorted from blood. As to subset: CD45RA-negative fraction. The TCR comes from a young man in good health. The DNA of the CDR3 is TGTGCCAGCAGTGAAGTGGAGGGGATGGGACAGCCCCAGCATTTT. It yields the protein CASSEVEGMGQPQHF.